Listed below are T cell receptor beta chains from one sample, sequenced in a study of technical replicates of blood from a handful of donors. Only in-frame clones appear in the TCRdb table, and some are missing; sequencing was by immunoSEQ multiplex PCR. This table holds tens of thousands of clones, about 89% found once. Sequencing was carried out using T cells isolated from PBMCs. These receptors originate from a human donor in good health. Both conserved end residues are part of each CDR3. D genes are given only for firm matches. Some rows have no size entry. The others give once, few or many, or a class for an expanded clone.

CASSSRVGSGNTIYF	TGCGCCAGCAGCTCCCGGGTTGGTTCTGGAAACACCATATATTTT	-	-	TRBV4-3	TRBJ1-3
CASSLGFQGSFYEQYF	TGTGCCAGCAGCTTAGGGTTTCAGGGATCTTTCTACGAGCAGTACTTC	-	-	TRBV7-2	TRBJ2-7
CASSRGLAGGADTQYF	TGTGCCAGCAGCCGGGGACTAGCGGGGGGAGCAGATACGCAGTATTTT	-	TRBD2	TRBV7-9	TRBJ2-3
CASSGGQGYEQYF	TGTGCCAGCAGCGGGGGACAGGGCTACGAGCAGTACTTC	-	TRBD1	TRBV2	TRBJ2-7
CASSYPKGGNTGELFF	TGTGCCAGCAGTTACCCGAAAGGAGGGAACACCGGGGAGCTGTTTTTT	-	-	TRBV6-5	TRBJ2-2
CASSPGQGAGEQYF	TGTGCCAGCAGCCCGGGACAGGGGGCGGGAGAGCAGTACTTC	-	TRBD1	TRBV5-8	TRBJ2-7
CASSFNGQNTEAFF	TGTGCCAGCAGTTTTAACGGACAGAACACTGAAGCTTTCTTT	-	-	TRBV27	TRBJ1-1
CASSWALSGIYSGANVLTF	TGTGCCAGCAGCTGGGCACTTAGCGGAATTTACTCTGGGGCCAACGTCCTGACTTTC	-	-	TRBV5-4	TRBJ2-6
CASSLLAREQFF	TGTGCCAGCAGCTTATTAGCCCGCGAGCAGTTCTTC	-	-	TRBV7-2	TRBJ2-1
CASNPGQGTYEQYF	TGTGCCAGTAATCCGGGACAGGGTACCTACGAGCAGTACTTC	-	TRBD1	TRBV19	TRBJ2-7
CASSQVYGGDTEAFF	TGCGCCAGCAGCCAAGTCTATGGAGGGGACACTGAAGCTTTCTTT	-	-	TRBV4-3	TRBJ1-1
CASSVSNTYEQYF	TGTGCCAGCAGCGTCTCCAATACTTACGAGCAGTACTTC	-	-	TRBV9	TRBJ2-7
CASSQGGGHINEKLFF	TGTGCCAGCAGCCAGGGCGGGGGCCATATTAATGAAAAACTGTTTTTT	-	-	TRBV14	TRBJ1-4
CASSPNWAENEKLFF	TGCGCCAGCAGCCCAAATTGGGCTGAGAATGAAAAACTGTTTTTT	-	-	TRBV4-3	TRBJ1-4
CAIRRGAVNQPQHF	TGTGCCATCCGTCGGGGGGCGGTCAATCAGCCCCAGCATTTT	-	-	TRBV11-3	TRBJ1-5
CASSLGLASGRAYNEQFF	TGTGCCAGCAGCTTGGGTCTGGCTAGCGGGAGGGCCTACAATGAGCAGTTCTTC	-	TRBD2	TRBV5-4	TRBJ2-1
CASSEFAGSHEQYF	TGCGCCAGCAGTGAGTTCGCGGGAAGCCACGAGCAGTACTTC	-	-	TRBV10-2	TRBJ2-7
CASSWRDFASPNEQFF	TGTGCCAGCAGCTGGCGGGACTTCGCATCGCCCAATGAGCAGTTCTTC	few	-	TRBV7-2	TRBJ2-1
CASSEGGPGQGTGYTF	TGTGCCAGCAGTGAAGGGGGTCCGGGACAGGGAACGGGCTACACCTTC	-	TRBD1	TRBV6-1	TRBJ1-2
CASSLGVGQGQDTQYF	TGTGCCAGCAGCTTGGGCGTAGGACAGGGGCAAGATACGCAGTATTTT	-	TRBD1	TRBV7-8	TRBJ2-3
CAWSPVRTGYSGPQYF	TGTGCCTGGAGCCCGGTACGGACAGGGTATAGTGGCCCCCAGTACTTC	-	TRBD1	TRBV30	TRBJ2-4
CASKDLYYEQYF	TGTGCCAGCAAGGACTTATACTACGAGCAGTACTTC	-	-	TRBV28	TRBJ2-7
CASRDTGTGNGYTF	TGTGCCAGCAGGGATACAGGGACAGGGAACGGCTACACCTTC	-	TRBD1	TRBV6-4	TRBJ1-2
CAISEIGGRDGYTF	TGTGCCATCAGTGAGATTGGGGGCAGGGATGGCTACACCTTC	once	-	TRBV10-3	TRBJ1-2
CASSGGLFNEQFF	TGTGCCAGCAGCGGGGGACTTTTCAATGAGCAGTTCTTC	-	-	TRBV9	TRBJ2-1
CASSPRTSGFSEQFF	TGTGCCAGCAGCCCCCGGACTAGCGGTTTTAGTGAGCAGTTCTTC	once	TRBD2	TRBV7-2	TRBJ2-1
CASSKEFGPFIAKNIQYF	TGTGCCAGCAGTAAAGAATTTGGGCCGTTTATAGCCAAAAACATTCAGTACTTC	once	-	TRBV21-1	TRBJ2-4
CAISPGTSGSTDTQYF	TGTGCCATCAGCCCCGGGACTAGCGGGAGCACAGATACGCAGTATTTT	-	TRBD2	TRBV10-3	TRBJ2-3
CASSYSKGQGHYGYTF	TGTGCCAGCAGTTACTCTAAGGGACAGGGGCACTATGGCTACACCTTC	-	TRBD1	TRBV6-5	TRBJ1-2
CASSLGREGLFEQYF	TGTGCCAGCAGCTTGGGTCGGGAGGGCCTCTTCGAGCAGTACTTC	-	TRBD2	TRBV7-3	TRBJ2-7
CASSETRGVNQPQHF	TGTGCCAGCAGCGAAACAAGGGGTGTCAATCAGCCCCAGCATTTT	-	-	TRBV7-2	TRBJ1-5
CASSWGGGEETQYF	TGTGCCAGCAGCTGGGGTGGGGGCGAGGAGACCCAGTACTTC	-	-	TRBV5-6	TRBJ2-5
CASSLNIGDTEAFF	TGTGCCAGCAGCTTAAATATAGGAGACACTGAAGCTTTCTTT	-	-	TRBV7-8	TRBJ1-1
CASSVGGENTEAFF	TGTGCCAGCAGTGTGGGGGGGGAGAACACTGAAGCTTTCTTT	-	-	TRBV2	TRBJ1-1
CAWSPINEQFF	TGTGCCTGGAGTCCTATCAATGAGCAGTTCTTC	-	-	TRBV30	TRBJ2-1
CAWSKQGAGEQYF	TGTGCCTGGAGTAAACAGGGGGCTGGGGAGCAGTACTTC	-	TRBD1	TRBV30	TRBJ2-7
CASSLFGFFDGQGINQPQHF	TGTGCCAGCAGTTTATTTGGATTTTTCGATGGGCAGGGGATAAATCAGCCCCAGCATTTT	-	-	TRBV27	TRBJ1-5
CASSYSRQRKGNTIYF	TGTGCCAGCAGTTACTCGAGACAGAGGAAGGGAAACACCATATATTTT	-	-	TRBV6-6	TRBJ1-3
CASRIGTGVLAFF	TGTGCCAGCAGGATCGGGACAGGGGTATTAGCTTTCTTT	-	TRBD1	TRBV5-6	TRBJ1-1
CASSFRDRKEKLFF	TGCGCCAGCAGCTTCCGGGACAGGAAGGAAAAACTGTTTTTT	-	TRBD1	TRBV5-1	TRBJ1-4
CASRAPGTGIYEQYF	TGTGCCAGCAGAGCACCCGGGACAGGGATCTACGAGCAGTACTTC	-	TRBD1	TRBV11-1	TRBJ2-7
CASSLDLAELNEQFF	TGTGCCAGCAGCTTAGACCTAGCGGAATTAAATGAGCAGTTCTTC	-	TRBD2	TRBV11-2	TRBJ2-1
CASSLEGRVISYTF	TGCGCCAGCAGCTTGGAGGGCAGGGTAATAAGCTACACCTTC	-	-	TRBV5-1	TRBJ1-2
CASSQDSGDTEAFF	TGTGCCAGCAGCCAAGACTCGGGGGACACTGAAGCTTTCTTT	-	-	TRBV4-2	TRBJ1-1
CASSRGLAYTGELFF	TGTGCCAGCAGCCGCGGACTAGCCTACACCGGGGAGCTGTTTTTT	-	TRBD2	TRBV7-2	TRBJ2-2
CASSQGDIFNQPQHF	TGTGCCAGCAGCCAAGGGGACATCTTCAATCAGCCCCAGCATTTT	few	-	TRBV4-2	TRBJ1-5
CSVPKRQTYEQYF	TGCAGCGTTCCTAAGAGACAGACCTACGAGCAGTACTTC	-	-	TRBV29-1	TRBJ2-7
CATTPSNSNQPQHF	TGTGCCACCACACCTTCTAATAGCAATCAGCCCCAGCATTTT	-	-	TRBV15	TRBJ1-5
CASGQGTDTQYF	TGTGCCAGCGGACAGGGCACAGATACGCAGTATTTT	once	TRBD1	TRBV7-6	TRBJ2-3
CASSQGDKGSYNEQFF	TGCGCCAGCAGCCAAGGTGACAAAGGCTCCTACAATGAGCAGTTCTTC	-	-	TRBV4-1	TRBJ2-1
CASSSGTDRLSGANVLTF	TGCGCCAGCAGCTCCGGGACAGACAGGCTCTCTGGGGCCAACGTCCTGACTTTC	-	TRBD1	TRBV5-1	TRBJ2-6
CASSLSGSPYEQYF	TGTGCCAGCAGTTTATCGGGGAGCCCCTACGAGCAGTACTTC	-	-	TRBV27	TRBJ2-7